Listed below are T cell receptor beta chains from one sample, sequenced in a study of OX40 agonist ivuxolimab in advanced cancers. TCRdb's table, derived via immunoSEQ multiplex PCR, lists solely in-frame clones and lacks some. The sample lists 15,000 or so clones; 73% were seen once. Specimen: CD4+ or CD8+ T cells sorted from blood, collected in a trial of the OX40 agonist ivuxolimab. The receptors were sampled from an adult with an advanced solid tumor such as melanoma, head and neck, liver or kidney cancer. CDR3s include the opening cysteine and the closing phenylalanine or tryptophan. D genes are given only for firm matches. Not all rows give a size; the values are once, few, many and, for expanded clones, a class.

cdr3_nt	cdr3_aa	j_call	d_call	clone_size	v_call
TGTGCCAGCAGCACTACCCCGACCTACGAGCAGTACTTC	CASSTTPTYEQYF	TRBJ2-7	.	.	TRBV7-2
TGTGCCACCAGCAGAATCCCAGGGGGAAGAGGGGCCAACGTCCTGACTTTC	CATSRIPGGRGANVLTF	TRBJ2-6	TRBD1	.	TRBV15
TGTGCCAGTAGTATCCAGGGTACAGATACGCAGTATTTT	CASSIQGTDTQYF	TRBJ2-3	.	.	TRBV19
TGCGCCAGCAGCTTGTGGGGACAGACCGAGCAGTACTTC	CASSLWGQTEQYF	TRBJ2-7	TRBD1	.	TRBV5-1
TGTGCCAGCAGCTTAGTGGAGCAGGCCTATGGCTACACCTTC	CASSLVEQAYGYTF	TRBJ1-2	.	.	TRBV7-9
TGCGCCAGCAGCTTGGGAGGTCGGGAGGTCAGCACAGATACGCAGTATTTT	CASSLGGREVSTDTQYF	TRBJ2-3	TRBD2	.	TRBV5-1
TGTGCCAGCAGTTTAAGGGGACTGGACAATGAGCAGTTCTTC	CASSLRGLDNEQFF	TRBJ2-1	.	once	TRBV27
TGTGCCAGCAGTAGAGGGGGCTATGGCTACACCTTC	CASSRGGYGYTF	TRBJ1-2	.	once	TRBV9
TGCGCCAGCAGCCAAGTGGTGGGCAGTGACCAAGAGACCCAGTACTTC	CASSQVVGSDQETQYF	TRBJ2-5	.	medium-sized	TRBV4-1
TGTGCCAGTAGGATTAGCGGGAGGGCCGGAGATGAGCAGTTCTTC	CASRISGRAGDEQFF	TRBJ2-1	TRBD2	.	TRBV19
TGTGCCAGTAGCCCGGGGGGCAATCAGCCCCAGCATTTT	CASSPGGNQPQHF	TRBJ1-5	.	.	TRBV19
TGCGCCAGCAGTGAATCGGGAGTCTCCTACAATGAGCAGTTCTTC	CASSESGVSYNEQFF	TRBJ2-1	.	.	TRBV10-1
TGTGCCAGTAGTGGGATTACTACTGGGGCCAACGTCCTGACTTTC	CASSGITTGANVLTF	TRBJ2-6	.	.	TRBV19
TGTGCCAGCAGTTTCGGGGGGGCCTATGGCTACACCTTC	CASSFGGAYGYTF	TRBJ1-2	.	.	TRBV6-5
TGTGCCAGCAGCTTGGTGGGGGTGGGCACTGAAGCTTTCTTT	CASSLVGVGTEAFF	TRBJ1-1	.	.	TRBV5-6
TGTGCCAGCAGCACGGCGACAGGGTACAATGAGCAGTTCTTC	CASSTATGYNEQFF	TRBJ2-1	TRBD1	few	TRBV7-6
TGCGCCAGCAGCCAAGATCGGACCGGGACTACGGGCTACACCTTC	CASSQDRTGTTGYTF	TRBJ1-2	.	.	TRBV4-3
TGTGCCAGCAGCTTAGTGCTCGGGGAGCTGTTTTTT	CASSLVLGELFF	TRBJ2-2	.	.	TRBV7-9
TGTGCCAGCAGCCACGACATCGGGTTGGGGGAGACCCAGTACTTC	CASSHDIGLGETQYF	TRBJ2-5	.	.	TRBV7-2
TGTGCCAGCAGCCCCCCCACTGCAGGGGGGGATGAAAAACTGTTTTTT	CASSPPTAGGDEKLFF	TRBJ1-4	TRBD1	.	TRBV7-9
TGTGCCAGCAGTTCTTTAGGGGCAGAGACCCAGTACTTC	CASSSLGAETQYF	TRBJ2-5	.	.	TRBV6-5
TGTGCCAGCAGTTTTGGACGGACCTACGAGCAGTACTTC	CASSFGRTYEQYF	TRBJ2-7	.	.	TRBV27
TGTGCCAGCAGCGTAGATTCCGGGAGATCCTACGAGCAGTACTTC	CASSVDSGRSYEQYF	TRBJ2-7	.	.	TRBV9
TGTGCCAGTAGTAGCGACTCCTACGAGCAGTACTTC	CASSSDSYEQYF	TRBJ2-7	.	many	TRBV19
TGTGCCAGCAGTTTAAGTGTAGCGGGATACAATGAGCAGTTCTTC	CASSLSVAGYNEQFF	TRBJ2-1	TRBD2	few	TRBV27
TGTGCCAGCCGGCCGGCGGGGGACGCTTCCTACGAGCAGTACTTC	CASRPAGDASYEQYF	TRBJ2-7	TRBD2	once	TRBV28
TGTGCCAGCAACTTTTTCCGGGACACCTCCAAGTTTCCCTACGAGCAGTACTTC	CASNFFRDTSKFPYEQYF	TRBJ2-7	.	.	TRBV5-6
TGTGCCAGCAGCAAGGTACGCCGGGATTCCTACGAGCAGTACTTC	CASSKVRRDSYEQYF	TRBJ2-7	.	.	TRBV21-1
TGTGCCAGCAGCAAAGCGCTTTCCGGAGATCAGCCCCAGCATTTT	CASSKALSGDQPQHF	TRBJ1-5	.	many	TRBV21-1
TGTGCCAGCACCCATCAAGGAGGCACAGATACGCAGTATTTT	CASTHQGGTDTQYF	TRBJ2-3	.	.	TRBV6-6
TGTGCCAGCGGCCTTGGACTAGCGGCCAACTACGAGCAGTACTTC	CASGLGLAANYEQYF	TRBJ2-7	TRBD2	.	TRBV13
TGCAGCGTTGACGCCGGGAGCTTCTATGGCTACACCTTC	CSVDAGSFYGYTF	TRBJ1-2	.	.	TRBV29-1